The T cell receptor (beta chain) described here comes from a study of T cell responses to AZD1222 COVID-19 vaccine. General study findings and limits: Donors were largely white British and mainly female; clonal diversity was possibly underestimated. Regions 160-218 and 743-854 dominated among vaccine-associated CD4 TCRs spanning spike.

A remark on this clone: Its antigen remains unknown.

Only in-frame clones appear in the TCRdb table, and some are missing; sequencing was by immunoSEQ multiplex PCR. The sample lists approximately 140,000 clones, about 93% occurring once. V was clipped by 5 bases and J by 0 bases, with 11 bases between them. The CDR3 covers 15 residues. Germline-derived CDR1 and CDR2 are SGHVS and FNYEAQ. This chain joins TRBV7-6 and TRBJ1-3; D is ambiguous. The TCR comes from an adult in good health. The sequenced sample was peripheral blood, obtained on day 0 of AZD1222 vaccination. The CDR3 sequence: CASSPQRDSGNTIYF. CDR3 DNA: TGTGCCAGCAGCCCACAGCGGGACTCTGGAAACACCATATATTTT.